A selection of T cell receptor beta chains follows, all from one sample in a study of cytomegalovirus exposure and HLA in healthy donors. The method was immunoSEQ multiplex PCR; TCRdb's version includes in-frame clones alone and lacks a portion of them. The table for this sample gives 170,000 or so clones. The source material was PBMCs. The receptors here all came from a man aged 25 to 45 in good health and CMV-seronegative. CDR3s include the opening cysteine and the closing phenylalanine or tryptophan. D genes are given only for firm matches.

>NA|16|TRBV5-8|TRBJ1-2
CASSLDGAGEYYGYTF
TGTGCCAGCAGCTTGGATGGGGCAGGGGAGTACTATGGCTACACCTTC
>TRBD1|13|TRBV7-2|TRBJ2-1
CASSTDREHPQFF
TGTGCCAGCAGTACGGACAGGGAGCATCCACAGTTCTTC
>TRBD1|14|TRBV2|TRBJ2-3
CAASGRGFTDTQYF
TGTGCCGCATCGGGCAGGGGGTTTACAGATACGCAGTATTTT
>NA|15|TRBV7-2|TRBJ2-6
CASSLISSGANVLTF
TGTGCCAGCAGCTTAATTTCGTCTGGGGCCAACGTCCTGACTTTC
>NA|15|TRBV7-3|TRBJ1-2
CASSAGITGSYGYTF
TGTGCCAGCAGCGCAGGCATCACAGGGAGCTATGGCTACACCTTC
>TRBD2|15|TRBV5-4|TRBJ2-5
CASSLKAGGQETQYF
TGTGCCAGCAGCTTGAAAGCGGGAGGGCAAGAGACCCAGTACTTC
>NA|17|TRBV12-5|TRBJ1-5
CASGLGREWSSNQPQHF
TGTGCTAGTGGTTTGGGCAGGGAATGGAGTAGCAATCAGCCCCAGCATTTT
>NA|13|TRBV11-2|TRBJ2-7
CASSLLGGDEQYF
TGTGCCAGCAGCTTACTTGGGGGCGACGAGCAGTACTTC
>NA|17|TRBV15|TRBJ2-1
CATSFRGFTGSYNEQFF
TGTGCCACCAGCTTCCGAGGCTTCACGGGGTCCTACAATGAGCAGTTCTTC
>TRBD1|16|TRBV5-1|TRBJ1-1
CASSSGTGSMNTEAFF
TGCGCCAGCAGCTCCGGGACAGGATCTATGAACACTGAAGCTTTCTTT
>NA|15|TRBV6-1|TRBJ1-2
CASRAGQLIAYGYTF
TGTGCCAGCAGGGCCGGACAGCTGATCGCCTATGGCTACACCTTC
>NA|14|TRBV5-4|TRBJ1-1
CASSFNPGNTEAFF
TGTGCCAGCAGCTTTAATCCCGGGAACACTGAAGCTTTCTTT
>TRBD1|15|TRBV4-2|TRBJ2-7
CASSQEGQGPYEQYF
TGTGCCAGCAGCCAAGAAGGACAGGGTCCCTACGAGCAGTACTTC
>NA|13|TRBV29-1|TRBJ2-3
CSVGGDRTDTQYF
TGCAGCGTTGGCGGGGATCGAACAGATACGCAGTATTTT
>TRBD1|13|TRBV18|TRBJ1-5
CASSPGNGQDKHF
TGTGCCAGCTCACCGGGGAACGGACAGGATAAGCATTTT
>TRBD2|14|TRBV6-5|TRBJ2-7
CASSYSRESYEQYF
TGTGCCAGCAGTTACTCGCGGGAGTCCTACGAGCAGTACTTC
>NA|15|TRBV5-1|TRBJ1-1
CASSLQDSPGGKAFF
TGCGCCAGCAGCTTACAGGACTCCCCGGGGGGCAAAGCTTTCTTT
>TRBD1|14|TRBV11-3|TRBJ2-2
CAILTGRNTGELFF
TGTGCCATCTTGACAGGGAGGAACACCGGGGAGCTGTTTTTT
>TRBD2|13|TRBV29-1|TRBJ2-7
CSVALAGDGEQYF
TGCAGCGTTGCCCTAGCGGGAGACGGGGAGCAGTACTTC
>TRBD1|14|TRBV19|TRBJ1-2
CASDRRQGDYGYTF
TGTGCCAGCGATAGAAGACAGGGGGACTATGGCTACACCTTC
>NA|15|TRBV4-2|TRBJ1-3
CASSQGRVSGNTIYF
TGTGCCAGCAGCCAAGGACGGGTCTCTGGAAACACCATATATTTT
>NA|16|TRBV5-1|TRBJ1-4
CASSSETAADNEKLFF
TGCGCCAGCAGCTCGGAAACAGCGGCCGATAATGAAAAACTGTTTTTT
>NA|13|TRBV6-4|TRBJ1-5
CASSGDINQPQHF
TGTGCCAGCAGTGGGGACATCAATCAGCCCCAGCATTTT
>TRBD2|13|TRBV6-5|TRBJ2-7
CASRLAGYYEQYF
TGTGCCAGCAGGCTAGCGGGATACTACGAGCAGTACTTC
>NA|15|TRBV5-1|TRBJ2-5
CASSLATGVQETQYF
TGCGCCAGCAGCTTGGCCACCGGGGTCCAAGAGACCCAGTACTTC
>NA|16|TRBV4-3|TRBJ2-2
CASSRVSGTNTGELFF
TGCGCCAGCAGCCGGGTCTCCGGGACTAACACCGGGGAGCTGTTTTTT
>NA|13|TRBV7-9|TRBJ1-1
CASNSPGQPVTFF
TGTGCCAGCAACTCACCGGGACAACCCGTAACTTTCTTT
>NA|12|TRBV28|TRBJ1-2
CASVNTVSGYTF
TGTGCCAGCGTTAATACGGTCTCTGGCTACACCTTC
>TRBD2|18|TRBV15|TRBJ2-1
CATSRAGSGMSSYNEQFF
TGTGCCACCAGCAGAGCGGGGAGCGGGATGAGCTCCTACAATGAGCAGTTCTTC
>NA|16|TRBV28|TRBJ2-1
CASSLWTSGTYNEQFF
TGTGCCAGCAGTTTATGGACTAGTGGGACCTACAATGAGCAGTTCTTC
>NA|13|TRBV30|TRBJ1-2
CAWSVRGSGGYTF
TGTGCCTGGAGTGTAAGGGGCTCCGGTGGCTACACCTTC
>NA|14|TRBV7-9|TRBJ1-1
CASSLGQQATEAFF
TGTGCCAGCAGCTTAGGCCAACAGGCCACTGAAGCTTTCTTT
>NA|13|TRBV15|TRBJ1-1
CATSRKGETEAFF
TGTGCCACCAGCAGAAAAGGGGAAACTGAAGCTTTCTTT
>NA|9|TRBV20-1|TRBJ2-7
CSARYEQYF
TGCAGTGCTAGGTACGAGCAGTACTTC
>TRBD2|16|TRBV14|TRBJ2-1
CASSQESRESYNEQFF
TGTGCCAGCAGCCAAGAATCGCGGGAGTCCTACAATGAGCAGTTCTTC
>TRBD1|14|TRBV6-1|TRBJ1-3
CASSWTGGADTIYF
TGTGCCAGCAGTTGGACAGGGGGCGCGGACACCATATATTTT
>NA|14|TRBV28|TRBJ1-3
CATTTGYSGNTIYF
TGTGCCACCACCACAGGGTACTCTGGAAACACCATATATTTT
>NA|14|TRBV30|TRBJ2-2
CAWSGRAWSGELFF
TGTGCCTGGAGTGGGAGGGCCTGGTCCGGGGAGCTGTTTTTT
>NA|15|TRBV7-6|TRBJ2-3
CASSLGQGGADTQYF
TGTGCCAGCAGCTTAGGGCAGGGGGGTGCGGATACGCAGTATTTT
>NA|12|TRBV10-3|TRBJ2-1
CAIGRGNNEQFF
TGTGCCATCGGGCGGGGAAACAATGAGCAGTTCTTC
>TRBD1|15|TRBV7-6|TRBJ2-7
CASSWTGQGSYEQYF
TGTGCCAGCAGCTGGACTGGACAGGGGTCCTACGAGCAGTACTTC
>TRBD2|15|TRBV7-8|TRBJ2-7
CASTQTSGISYEQYF
TGTGCCAGCACCCAGACTAGCGGGATTTCCTACGAGCAGTACTTC
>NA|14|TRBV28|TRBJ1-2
CASSPDSVDYGYTF
TGTGCCAGCAGTCCTGACTCGGTGGATTATGGCTACACCTTC
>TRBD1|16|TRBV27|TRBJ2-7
CASSQRLPGQGYEQYF
TGTGCCAGCAGTCAAAGGCTACCGGGACAGGGTTACGAGCAGTACTTC
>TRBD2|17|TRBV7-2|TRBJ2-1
CASSLVATSGGLGEQFF
TGTGCCAGCAGCTTAGTAGCCACTAGCGGGGGGCTGGGAGAGCAGTTCTTC
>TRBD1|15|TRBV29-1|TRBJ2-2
CSVAGQGPNTGELFF
TGCAGCGTTGCCGGACAGGGCCCGAACACCGGGGAGCTGTTTTTT
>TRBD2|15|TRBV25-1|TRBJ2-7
CASSGWASGGHEQYF
TGTGCCAGCAGTGGTTGGGCTAGCGGTGGCCACGAGCAGTACTTC
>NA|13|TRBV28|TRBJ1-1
CASSLPGGVEAFF
TGTGCCAGCAGTTTACCCGGCGGAGTTGAAGCTTTCTTT
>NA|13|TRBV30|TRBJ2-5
CAWSLEGGETQYF
TGTGCCTGGAGTTTAGAAGGAGGAGAGACCCAGTACTTC
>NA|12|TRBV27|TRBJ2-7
CASSSTGNEQYF
TGTGCCAGCAGTTCCACAGGGAACGAGCAGTACTTC
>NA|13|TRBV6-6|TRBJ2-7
CASSYVRTYEQYF
TGTGCCAGCAGTTACGTGCGAACCTACGAGCAGTACTTC
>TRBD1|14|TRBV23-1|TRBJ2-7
CASSQAQGASEQYF
TGCGCCAGCAGTCAAGCACAGGGGGCGAGCGAGCAGTACTTC
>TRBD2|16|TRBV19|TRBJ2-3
CATSPGLAGDTDTQYF
TGTGCCACCTCCCCGGGACTAGCGGGGGACACAGATACGCAGTATTTT
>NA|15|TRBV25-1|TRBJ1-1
CASSANRILNTEAFF
TGTGCCAGCAGTGCGAACAGGATCCTGAACACTGAAGCTTTCTTT
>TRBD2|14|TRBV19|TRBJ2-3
CASSKRERGDTQYF
TGTGCCAGTAGTAAGCGGGAGAGGGGGGATACGCAGTATTTT
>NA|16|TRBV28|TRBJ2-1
CASSASWVGKYDEQFF
TGTGCCAGCAGTGCCTCATGGGTCGGGAAATACGATGAGCAGTTCTTC
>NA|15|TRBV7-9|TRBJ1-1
CASSLVSGESTEAFF
TGTGCCAGCAGCTTAGTGTCCGGGGAGAGCACTGAAGCTTTCTTT